The rows below give T cell receptor beta chains drawn from one sample of a study of OX40 agonist ivuxolimab in advanced cancers. Profiling relied on immunoSEQ multiplex PCR, and the TCRdb table lists in-frame clones only, not all of them. The table lists tens of thousands of clones, about 89% of them singletons. The sequenced sample was CD4+ or CD8+ T cells sorted from blood, obtained in a trial of the OX40 agonist ivuxolimab. The origin of the receptors is an adult with an advanced solid tumor such as melanoma, head and neck, liver or kidney cancer. Both conserved end residues are part of each CDR3. Fields, in order: V gene, J gene, D gene, CDR3 protein. A D gene is named only where the DNA matches it firmly.

v_call: TRBV15
j_call: TRBJ2-7
d_call: -
cdr3_aa: CATSRGAAGAEGYEQYF

v_call: TRBV28
j_call: TRBJ1-6
d_call: -
cdr3_aa: CASSTLNSPLHF

v_call: TRBV2
j_call: TRBJ2-2
d_call: -
cdr3_aa: CASSLATGELFF

v_call: TRBV19
j_call: TRBJ2-2
d_call: -
cdr3_aa: CASSIVPRGAGELFF

v_call: TRBV7-2
j_call: TRBJ2-2
d_call: -
cdr3_aa: CASSLEAHKWRGFTGELFF

v_call: TRBV13
j_call: TRBJ1-2
d_call: TRBD1
cdr3_aa: CASSLGRGRAYGYTF

v_call: TRBV4-2
j_call: TRBJ1-1
d_call: -
cdr3_aa: CASSQGNTEAFF

v_call: TRBV28
j_call: TRBJ2-1
d_call: TRBD2
cdr3_aa: CASRLAGSFFDNEQFF

v_call: TRBV15
j_call: TRBJ2-2
d_call: TRBD2
cdr3_aa: CATSRTRLAGATGELFF

v_call: TRBV27
j_call: TRBJ2-7
d_call: -
cdr3_aa: CASSLYSGRGLNYEQYF

v_call: TRBV7-9
j_call: TRBJ2-2
d_call: TRBD1
cdr3_aa: CASSLALPGQGITGELFF

v_call: TRBV28
j_call: TRBJ2-3
d_call: -
cdr3_aa: CASSFVRGRDTQYF

v_call: TRBV7-9
j_call: TRBJ2-3
d_call: -
cdr3_aa: CASSLGTTDTQYF

v_call: TRBV27
j_call: TRBJ1-2
d_call: -
cdr3_aa: CASSSGTAYGYTF

v_call: TRBV19
j_call: TRBJ2-1
d_call: -
cdr3_aa: CASSLLLRNEQFF

v_call: TRBV4-2
j_call: TRBJ2-2
d_call: -
cdr3_aa: CASSQDLNSAGELFF

v_call: TRBV28
j_call: TRBJ1-5
d_call: TRBD1
cdr3_aa: CATHGQGGQPQHF

v_call: TRBV7-9
j_call: TRBJ2-3
d_call: TRBD1
cdr3_aa: CASSFLRDRGLGDTQYF

v_call: TRBV19
j_call: TRBJ1-4
d_call: -
cdr3_aa: CASSPRQKATNEKLFF

v_call: TRBV30
j_call: TRBJ2-1
d_call: -
cdr3_aa: CAWNGGGMVNEQFF

v_call: TRBV6-6
j_call: TRBJ1-1
d_call: TRBD1
cdr3_aa: CASTWDRGAFF

v_call: TRBV7-9
j_call: TRBJ2-2
d_call: -
cdr3_aa: CASSSGAGELFF

v_call: TRBV4-3
j_call: TRBJ1-2
d_call: TRBD1
cdr3_aa: CASSQEVWDRAGYTF

v_call: TRBV4-1
j_call: TRBJ2-7
d_call: -
cdr3_aa: CASSQEHPRFEQYF

v_call: TRBV12-5
j_call: TRBJ2-3
d_call: -
cdr3_aa: CASGSIQGVGTDTQYF

v_call: TRBV6-5
j_call: TRBJ2-2
d_call: TRBD2
cdr3_aa: CASSSGLADTGELFF

v_call: TRBV28
j_call: TRBJ2-7
d_call: -
cdr3_aa: CASSYFTEGMWHEQYF

v_call: TRBV28
j_call: TRBJ1-1
d_call: -
cdr3_aa: CASSFGGSYMNTEAFF

v_call: TRBV6-5
j_call: TRBJ1-1
d_call: -
cdr3_aa: CASSYGGPDTEAFF

v_call: TRBV10-1
j_call: TRBJ1-5
d_call: -
cdr3_aa: CASSNRDTTNQPQHF

v_call: TRBV27
j_call: TRBJ2-1
d_call: TRBD2
cdr3_aa: CASSLPGGSSYNEQFF

v_call: TRBV28
j_call: TRBJ2-1
d_call: -
cdr3_aa: CASSSYQYRTPQFF

v_call: TRBV18
j_call: TRBJ1-2
d_call: -
cdr3_aa: CASSPPWEEAYGYTF

v_call: TRBV9
j_call: TRBJ2-1
d_call: TRBD2
cdr3_aa: CASSSSGTAYNEQFF

v_call: TRBV28
j_call: TRBJ1-6
d_call: TRBD1
cdr3_aa: CASSPDRENSPLHF

v_call: TRBV11-2
j_call: TRBJ1-5
d_call: TRBD1
cdr3_aa: CASSSDRVDQPQHF

v_call: TRBV7-3
j_call: TRBJ2-1
d_call: -
cdr3_aa: CASSWGPGPTNEQFF

v_call: TRBV9
j_call: TRBJ2-1
d_call: TRBD1
cdr3_aa: CASSETGTALNEQFF

v_call: TRBV4-3
j_call: TRBJ2-1
d_call: -
cdr3_aa: CASSQDSIAYNEQFF

v_call: TRBV10-3
j_call: TRBJ2-7
d_call: TRBD1
cdr3_aa: CAISEARDRGFYEQYF

v_call: TRBV11-2
j_call: TRBJ2-7
d_call: TRBD1
cdr3_aa: CASSSGQGGSSYEQYF

v_call: TRBV27
j_call: TRBJ1-5
d_call: -
cdr3_aa: CASSLHSNQPQHF

v_call: TRBV2
j_call: TRBJ1-1
d_call: -
cdr3_aa: CASGEGSQAFF

v_call: TRBV11-2
j_call: TRBJ1-5
d_call: -
cdr3_aa: CASRGGDNQPQHF

v_call: TRBV19
j_call: TRBJ2-1
d_call: -
cdr3_aa: CASSMAERGDEQFF

v_call: TRBV29-1
j_call: TRBJ1-2
d_call: -
cdr3_aa: CSGTGYTF

v_call: TRBV7-9
j_call: TRBJ1-2
d_call: -
cdr3_aa: CASSLVSGPANYGYTF

v_call: TRBV10-3
j_call: TRBJ1-1
d_call: -
cdr3_aa: CAISDLMGEEAFF

v_call: TRBV7-8
j_call: TRBJ2-1
d_call: TRBD2
cdr3_aa: CASRRLAGGGEQFF

v_call: TRBV7-8
j_call: TRBJ2-5
d_call: -
cdr3_aa: CASSLESSEQETQYF

v_call: TRBV7-9
j_call: TRBJ2-3
d_call: TRBD2
cdr3_aa: CASSLTSASTDTQYF

v_call: TRBV10-3
j_call: TRBJ1-3
d_call: -
cdr3_aa: CAISQDSSGNTIYF

v_call: TRBV2
j_call: TRBJ2-1
d_call: -
cdr3_aa: CASSFLQGSYNEQFF

v_call: TRBV6-5
j_call: TRBJ2-1
d_call: TRBD2
cdr3_aa: CASSPSGRVNEQFF

v_call: TRBV5-5
j_call: TRBJ2-1
d_call: TRBD2
cdr3_aa: CASSAGTSGYNEQFF

v_call: TRBV18
j_call: TRBJ2-3
d_call: -
cdr3_aa: CASSPGTASTDTQYF

v_call: TRBV6-4
j_call: TRBJ2-1
d_call: -
cdr3_aa: CASSDNGGSGNEQFF

v_call: TRBV30
j_call: TRBJ2-2
d_call: -
cdr3_aa: CAWAHSGYTGELFF

v_call: TRBV27
j_call: TRBJ1-1
d_call: -
cdr3_aa: CASSPRPGVPGAEAFF

v_call: TRBV11-3
j_call: TRBJ1-3
d_call: -
cdr3_aa: CASSAKRGRGKSGNTIYF